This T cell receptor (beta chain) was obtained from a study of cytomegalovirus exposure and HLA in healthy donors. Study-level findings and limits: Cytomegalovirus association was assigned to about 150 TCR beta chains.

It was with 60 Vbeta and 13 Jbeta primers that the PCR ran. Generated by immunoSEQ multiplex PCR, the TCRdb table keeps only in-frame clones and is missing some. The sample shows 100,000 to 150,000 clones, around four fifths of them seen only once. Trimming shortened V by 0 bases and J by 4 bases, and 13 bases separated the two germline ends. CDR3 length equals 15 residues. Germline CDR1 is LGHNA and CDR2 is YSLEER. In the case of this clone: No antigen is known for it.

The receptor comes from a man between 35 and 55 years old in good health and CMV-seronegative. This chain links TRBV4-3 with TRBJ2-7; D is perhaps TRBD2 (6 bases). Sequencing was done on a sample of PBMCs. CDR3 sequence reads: CASSQERGVGYEQYF. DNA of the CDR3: TGCGCCAGCAGCCAAGAGCGGGGCGTAGGGTACGAGCAGTACTTC.